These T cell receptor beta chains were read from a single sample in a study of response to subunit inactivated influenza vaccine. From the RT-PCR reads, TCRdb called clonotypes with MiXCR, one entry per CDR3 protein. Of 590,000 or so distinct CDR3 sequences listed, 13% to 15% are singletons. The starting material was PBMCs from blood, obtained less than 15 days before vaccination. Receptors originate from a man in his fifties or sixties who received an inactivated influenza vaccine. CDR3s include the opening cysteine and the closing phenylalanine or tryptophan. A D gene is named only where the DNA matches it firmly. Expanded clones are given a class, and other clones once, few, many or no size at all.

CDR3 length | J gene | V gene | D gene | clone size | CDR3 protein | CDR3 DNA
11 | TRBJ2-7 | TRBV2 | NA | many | CASESAYEQYF | TGTGCCAGCGAGTCAGCCTACGAGCAGTACTTC
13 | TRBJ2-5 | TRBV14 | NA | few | CASSQYQDATQYF | TGTGCCAGCAGCCAATACCAAGATGCGACCCAGTACTTC
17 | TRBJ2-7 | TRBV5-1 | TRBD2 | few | CASSLASGLAGIYEQYF | TGCGCCAGCAGCTTGGCCAGCGGACTAGCGGGAATCTACGAGCAGTACTTC
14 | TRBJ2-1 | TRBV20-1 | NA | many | CSARSGTTYNEQFF | TGCAGTGCCAGATCCGGGACCACCTACAATGAGCAGTTCTTC
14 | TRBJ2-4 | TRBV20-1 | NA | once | CSAQGGATKNTQYF | TGCAGTGCCCAGGGGGGGGCGACCAAAAACACTCAGTACTTC
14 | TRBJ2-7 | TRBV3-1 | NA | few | CASSREVGTYEQYF | TGTGCCAGCAGTAGGGAGGTCGGGACCTACGAGCAGTACTTC
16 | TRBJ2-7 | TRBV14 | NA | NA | CASSVSLAPLGNEQYF | TGTGCCAGCAGCGTATCCCTAGCGCCTCTGGGGAACGAGCAGTACTTC
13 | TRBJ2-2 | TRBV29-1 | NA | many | CSVEDDGTGELFF | TGCAGCGTTGAAGATGACGGCACCGGGGAGCTGTTTTTT
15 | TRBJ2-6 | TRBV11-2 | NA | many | CASSLSSSGANVLTF | TGTGCCAGCAGCTTAAGCTCGTCTGGTGCCAACGTCCTGACTTTC
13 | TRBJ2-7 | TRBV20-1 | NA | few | CSATGTESYEQYF | TGCAGTGCTACCGGGACGGAATCTTACGAGCAGTACTTC
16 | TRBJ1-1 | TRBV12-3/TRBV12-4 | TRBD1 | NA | CASRPGQGLMNTEAFF | TGTGCCAGCAGACCAGGACAGGGGCTTATGAACACTGAAGCTTTCTTT
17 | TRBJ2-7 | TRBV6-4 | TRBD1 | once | CASSDRGRRQGSYEQYF | TGTGCCAGCAGTGACCGAGGTCGACGACAGGGGTCCTACGAGCAGTACTTC
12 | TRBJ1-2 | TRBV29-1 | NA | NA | CSVDGSRVGYTF | TGCAGCGTTGATGGCAGTCGCGTAGGCTACACCTTC
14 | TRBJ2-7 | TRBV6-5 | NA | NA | CASSSGRHSYEQYF | TGTGCCAGCAGTTCGGGACGCCACTCCTACGAGCAGTACTTC
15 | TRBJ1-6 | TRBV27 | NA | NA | CASSRRNRVNSPLHF | TGTGCCAGCAGTCGCAGGAACAGGGTTAATTCACCCCTCCACTTT
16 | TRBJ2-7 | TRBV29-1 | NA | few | CSVEGWGAGSSYEQYF | TGCAGCGTTGAAGGGTGGGGGGCTGGGAGCTCCTACGAGCAGTACTTC
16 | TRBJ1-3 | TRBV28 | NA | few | CASSSLDTFSGNTIYF | TGTGCCAGCAGTTCCCTGGACACTTTCTCTGGAAACACCATATATTTT
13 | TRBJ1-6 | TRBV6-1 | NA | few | CASNRENNSPLHF | TGTGCCAGCAACCGGGAGAATAATTCACCCCTCCACTTT
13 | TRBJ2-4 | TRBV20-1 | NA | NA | CSASRGAKNIQYF | TGCAGTGCTAGTAGGGGGGCCAAAAACATTCAGTACTTC
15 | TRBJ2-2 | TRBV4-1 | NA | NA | CASSPRHTWTGELFF | TGCGCCAGCAGCCCGCGGCACACATGGACCGGGGAGCTGTTTTTT
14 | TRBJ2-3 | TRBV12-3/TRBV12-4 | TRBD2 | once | CANSLGAGGDTQYF | TGTGCCAACAGTTTAGGCGCGGGAGGTGATACGCAGTATTTT
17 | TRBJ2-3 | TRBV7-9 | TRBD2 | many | CASSSMKPGLAVDTQYF | TGTGCCAGCAGCTCTATGAAACCGGGACTAGCGGTAGATACGCAGTATTTT
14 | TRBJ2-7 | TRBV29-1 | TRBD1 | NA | CSVTRTGYPYEQYF | TGCAGCGTTACAAGGACAGGGTATCCCTACGAGCAGTACTTC
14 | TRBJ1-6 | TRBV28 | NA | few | CATQPGSIGSPLHF | TGTGCCACTCAACCTGGGTCAATCGGTTCACCCCTCCACTTT
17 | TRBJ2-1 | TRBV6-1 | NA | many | CASSRALGGPSYNEQFF | TGTGCCAGCAGCCGGGCGTTAGGAGGACCCTCCTACAATGAGCAGTTCTTC
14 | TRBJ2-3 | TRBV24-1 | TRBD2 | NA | CATSSGRSTDTQYF | TGTGCCACCTCTAGCGGGAGATCCACAGATACGCAGTATTTT
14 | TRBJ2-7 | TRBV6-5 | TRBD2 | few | CASSYGAGGGEQYF | TGTGCCAGCAGTTACGGGGCGGGAGGAGGAGAGCAGTACTTC
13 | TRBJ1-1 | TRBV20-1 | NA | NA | CSARRPANTEAFF | TGCAGTGCTAGACGCCCGGCCAACACTGAAGCTTTCTTT
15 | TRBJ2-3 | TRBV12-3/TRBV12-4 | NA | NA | CASSLDGALADTQYF | TGTGCCAGCAGTTTAGACGGGGCCTTGGCAGATACGCAGTATTTT
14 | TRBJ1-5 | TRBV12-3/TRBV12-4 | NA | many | CASSLGSGNQPQHF | TGTGCCAGCAGTTTAGGATCGGGGAATCAGCCCCAGCATTTT
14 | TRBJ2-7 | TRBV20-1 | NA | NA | CSARRPDRSYEQYF | TGCAGTGCCCGTCGGCCGGACCGCTCCTACGAGCAGTACTTC
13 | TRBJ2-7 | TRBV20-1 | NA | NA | CSARDFQGLEQYF | TGCAGTGCTAGAGATTTTCAGGGGCTCGAGCAGTACTTC
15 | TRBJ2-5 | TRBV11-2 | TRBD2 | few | CASSLRSGTVETQYF | TGTGCCAGCAGCTTAAGGAGCGGGACTGTGGAGACCCAGTACTTC
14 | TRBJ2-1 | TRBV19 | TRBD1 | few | CASRGTGSVDEQFF | TGTGCCAGTCGCGGGACAGGGAGTGTCGATGAGCAGTTCTTC
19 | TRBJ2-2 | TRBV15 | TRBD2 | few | CATSRVSLGGRINTGELFF | TGTGCCACCAGCAGAGTTTCCTTAGGCGGGAGGATCAACACCGGGGAGCTGTTTTTT
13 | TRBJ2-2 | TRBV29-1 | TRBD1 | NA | CSGWDRQTGELFF | TGCAGCGGTTGGGACAGACAAACCGGGGAGCTGTTTTTT
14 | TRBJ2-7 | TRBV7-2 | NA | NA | CASSSDGVTYEQYF | TGTGCCAGCAGCTCCGACGGGGTCACCTACGAGCAGTACTTC
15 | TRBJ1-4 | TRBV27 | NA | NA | CASSPEWGRSEKLFF | TGTGCCAGCAGTCCAGAATGGGGGCGCTCAGAAAAACTGTTTTTT
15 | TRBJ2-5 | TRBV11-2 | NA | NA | CASSLGTWGGETQYF | TGTGCCAGCAGCTTAGGGACATGGGGCGGAGAGACCCAGTACTTC
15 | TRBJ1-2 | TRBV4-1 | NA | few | CASSREGLPLYGYTF | TGCGCCAGCAGCCGCGAAGGACTTCCCCTATATGGCTACACCTTC
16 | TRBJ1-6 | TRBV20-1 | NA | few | CSASHGQGPYNSPLHF | TGCAGTGCCAGTCACGGGCAGGGCCCATATAATTCACCCCTCCACTTT
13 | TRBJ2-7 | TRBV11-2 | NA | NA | CASSKIVPYEQHF | TGTGCCAGCAGCAAAATAGTGCCCTACGAGCAGCACTTC
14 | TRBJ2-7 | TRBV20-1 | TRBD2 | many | CSAKGLAGSYEQYF | TGCAGTGCTAAGGGACTAGCGGGCTCCTACGAGCAGTACTTC
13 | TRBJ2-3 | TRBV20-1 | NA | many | CSAEESNTDTQYF | TGCAGTGCCGAGGAGAGCAACACAGATACGCAGTATTTT
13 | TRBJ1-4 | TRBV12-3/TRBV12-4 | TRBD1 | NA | CASSPHPGQGQFF | TGTGCCAGCAGTCCACATCCGGGACAGGGTCAGTTTTTT
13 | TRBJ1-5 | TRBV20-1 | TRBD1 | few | CSALGQGTQPQHF | TGCAGTGCTCTAGGACAGGGAACTCAGCCCCAGCATTTT
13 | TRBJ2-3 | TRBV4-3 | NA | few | CASSSRPTDTQYF | TGCGCCAGCAGCTCGAGACCTACAGATACGCAGTATTTT
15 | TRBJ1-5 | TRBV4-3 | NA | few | CASSQDWGSNQPQHF | TGCGCCAGCAGCCAAGATTGGGGTAGCAATCAGCCCCAGCATTTT
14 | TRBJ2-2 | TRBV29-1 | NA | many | CSFPGHRNTGELFF | TGCAGCTTCCCGGGACATAGAAACACCGGGGAGCTGTTTTTT
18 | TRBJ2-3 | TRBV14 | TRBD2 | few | CASSPRILAFTSTDTQYF | TGTGCCAGCAGCCCCCGCATACTAGCGTTTACTAGCACAGATACGCAGTATTTT
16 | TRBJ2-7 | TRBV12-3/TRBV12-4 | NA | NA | CASSLVFRRSSYEQYF | TGTGCCAGCAGTTTAGTCTTCAGGCGGAGCTCCTACGAGCAGTACTTC